This T cell receptor beta chain was sequenced for a study of metastatic and nonmetastatic thyroid tumors. Germline V gene sequence: CDR1 MNHEY, CDR2 SMNVEV (reference sequence). Trimming removed 10 bases at V and 4 bases at J, with 17 bases between. The CDR3 has 14 amino acids. TCRdb reassembled clones from the PCR reads with MiXCR. The sample lists 50,000 to 70,000 clones, approximately 4% seen once, with under 25% in the top ten. No patient received treatment before thyroid surgery. This clonotype originated in a female donor with papillary thyroid cancer or a benign thyroid nodule (not recorded which). Some clones in this sample may be carry-over from other donors' samples. The sample comprised blood. The rearrangement links TRBV27 to TRBJ2-1; D may correspond to TRBD1 or TRBD2 (5 bases each). The CDR3: CAIWDPAKYNEQFF. CDR3 coding DNA: TGTGCCATTTGGGACCCTGCGAAATACAATGAGCAGTTCTTC.